The present T cell receptor beta chain was sequenced within a study of blood T cells in healthy people across ages (dated by TCRdb to 2014 to 2015). Broadly, across the study: In model experiments, template switching captured roughly one uniquely barcoded TCR beta cDNA molecule for every two T cells. Age-related changes in TCR beta repertoire diversity were measured in the study by deep sequencing normalized with unique cDNA molecular identifiers. The study analyzed two additional independent replicas of 1 million unique cDNA reads from the same blood draw for two donors, one aged 18 to 30 and one aged 80 or older. The donors were divided into four age groups: young (average about 16 years), middle-aged (about 39), aged (approximately 62) and long-lived (roughly 82). To avoid experimental bias, donors of different ages were spread randomly across the sequencing lanes.

General findings and caveats noted by the study authors: Total diversity estimates from one million sequenced T cells were considered lower bounds and underestimates. Compared with the aged group, the long-lived group had more naive CD4+ T cells, fewer expanded clones and increased TCR diversity, a pattern suggesting age selection. Donor CMV infection status was unknown, potentially confounding age-related changes in expanded clonotypes. Bulk unsorted PBMC profiling prevented conclusive comparison of naive and antigen-experienced compartments. A strong correlation was found between observed TCR beta diversity and the percentage of naive T cells measured by flow cytometry. Observed TCR beta diversity per million T cells fell roughly linearly with age, and a significant reduction was already apparent by age roughly 40.

The approximately 40 donors, aged about 6 to 95 years, were systemically healthy Caucasian individuals from Russia. Ten milliliters of peripheral blood were drawn from each donor into EDTA-treated Vacutainer tubes. Ficoll-Paque density-gradient centrifugation was used to isolate PBMCs, with at least 6.5 million per sample. Trizol reagent was used to extract total RNA from the PBMCs, yielding at least 6 micrograms per sample. For every donor, an aliquot of PBMCs went through flow cytometry to measure the percentages of naive CD45RAhigh/CD27high T cells. Remarks on this clonotype: Its antigen is unknown. This could be a read error, since a much larger clone is one nucleotide away. Since no conserved phenylalanine or tryptophan closes the CDR3, a read error is the likely cause.

V was cut back by 5 bases and J by 4 bases, leaving a gap of 11 bases between them. CDR1 LNHNV and CDR2 YYDKDF are derived from the germline V gene (reference sequence). Termini included, the CDR3 measures 13 amino acids. Only the CDR3 DNA stays, 39 bases, in frame from base 1. Library preparation was by 5' RACE. Sequencing was performed on an Illumina HiSeq 2500. The second PCR ran for about 7 to 11 cycles and used a J-beta primer mix along with a sample-barcoded 5' primer. Each TCR beta cDNA molecule received a unique molecular identifier from a template-switch 5' adaptor carrying 12 random nucleotides. Each sample yielded at least 3 million CDR3-containing paired-end reads. First-strand cDNA synthesis was performed from all RNA using the Mint cDNA synthesis kit, with priming by a TRBC-specific oligonucleotide. Following uracil-DNA glycosylase treatment, all cDNA underwent a first 18-cycle PCR with the universal primers M1SS and BC2_uni_R. The study's processing was this. For normalization, 1 million high-quality reads were randomly selected from each sample, with every read carrying a distinct molecular identifier. Instead of being binned into consensus sequences, reads that shared molecular identifiers were thrown out. CDR3 identification, clonotype clustering and error correction used MiTCR with a Q25 quality threshold and the strictest error-elimination algorithm. A nonparametric unseen species model with Euler transformation was used to estimate a lower bound on total TCR beta diversity. TCRdb reprocessed the public reads (quality trimming at Q25 with fastp, clone calling with MiXCR) and kept in-frame beta chains. A single entry per CDR3 protein holds the most common genes and DNA from its merged rows. These V and J calls rely on TCRdb rather than the paper's analysis. This sample has around 670,000 distinct CDR3 sequences in its table, and around 31% of those were observed once. The top ten constitute 15% to 19% of the sample.

Sequencing was done on a sample of blood. The sequence joins TRBV15 to TRBJ1-2; D gene: possibly TRBD1, on 6 matching bases. The TCR was taken from a woman older than 75 in good health. CDR3 protein: CATSEGQTYGYTL. The bases are TGTGCCACCAGCGAAGGACAGACCTATGGCTACACCCTC.